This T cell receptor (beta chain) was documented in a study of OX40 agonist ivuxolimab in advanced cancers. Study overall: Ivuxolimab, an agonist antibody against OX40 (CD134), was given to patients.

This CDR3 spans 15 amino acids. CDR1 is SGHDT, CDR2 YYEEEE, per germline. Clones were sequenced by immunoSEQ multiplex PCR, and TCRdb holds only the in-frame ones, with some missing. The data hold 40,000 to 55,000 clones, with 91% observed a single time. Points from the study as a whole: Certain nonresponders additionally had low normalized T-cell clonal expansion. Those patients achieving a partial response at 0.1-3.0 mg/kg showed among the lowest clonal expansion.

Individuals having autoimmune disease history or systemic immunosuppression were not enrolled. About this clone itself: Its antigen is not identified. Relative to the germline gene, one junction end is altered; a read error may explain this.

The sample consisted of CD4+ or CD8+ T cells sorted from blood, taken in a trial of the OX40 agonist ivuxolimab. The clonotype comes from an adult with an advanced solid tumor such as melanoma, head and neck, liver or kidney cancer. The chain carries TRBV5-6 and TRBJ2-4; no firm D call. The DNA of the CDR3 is TGTGCCAGCAGCAACCGTAGGGCGGCCAGAAACATTCAGTACTTC. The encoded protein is CASSNRRAARNIQYF. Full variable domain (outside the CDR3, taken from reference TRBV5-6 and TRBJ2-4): DAGVTQSPTHLIKTRGQQVTLRCSPKSGHDTVSWYQQALGQGPQFIFQYYEEEERQRGNFPDRFSGHQFPNYSSELNVNALLLGDSALYLCASSNRRAARNIQYFGAGTRLSVL.